One and the same sample provided the 26 T cell receptor beta chains below, sequenced in a study of metastatic and nonmetastatic thyroid tumors. None of the patients had undergone any treatment ahead of thyroid surgery. TCRdb re-clonotyped the PCR reads through MiXCR. The table has 15,000 or so clones, 15% to 17% seen once. Source material: blood. The source is a female donor with papillary thyroid cancer or a benign thyroid nodule (not recorded which). Some clones in this sample may be carry-over from other donors' samples.

In this sample, this clone turned up once. Its ends do not fully match the called genes, so a read error is possible. The rearrangement links TRBV12-3 or TRBV12-4 to TRBJ2-1; the match to TRBD2 covers 12 bases. This CDR3 is built from 16 residues. CDR3 protein: CACSIRLAGEDHEQFF. The CDR3 DNA reads TGTGCCTGCAGTATTAGACTAGCGGGGGAAGACCATGAGCAGTTCTTC.

The chain is built from TRBV18 and TRBJ1-2, with D unclear. CDR1 is KGHSH, CDR2 LQKENI, per germline. The CDR3 is 16 amino acids. The V end was cut by 0 bases, the J end by 4 bases, with 15 bases between. The CDR3 is CASSPPEGPAVYGYTF. DNA of the CDR3: TGTGCCAGCTCACCACCAGAAGGCCCCGCGGTCTATGGCTACACCTTC.

This clone has ten or more counts. The rearrangement joins TRBV12-3 or TRBV12-4 to TRBJ2-1; 12 nucleotides line up with TRBD2. The CDR3 has 16 residues. After removal of 5 bases from V and 8 bases from J, the junction contained 10 bases not matched to a gene. The CDR3, as DNA: TGTGCCAGCAGTATTAGACTAGCGGGGGAAGACGATGAGCAGTTCTTC. Translating it yields CASSIRLAGEDDEQFF.

There are many counts of this clone. A clone one base away is much larger, so this may be a read error. The rearrangement links TRBV6-2 or TRBV6-3 to TRBJ1-1, with 7 nucleotides matching TRBD1. The CDR3 has 12 residues. V lost 6 bases, J lost 5 bases, and 3 bases stayed unmatched. The V gene's germline CDR1 is MNHEY and CDR2 SVGEGT. CDR3 bases: TGTGCCAGCAGAACAGGGGCGACTGAAGCTTTCTTT. Encoded protein: CASRTGATEAFF.

The V gene is TRBV6-1, the J gene TRBJ2-3; 8 nucleotides line up with TRBD2. The CDR3 extends over 14 amino acids. Unmatched junction bases numbered 6, after V lost 8 bases and J lost 2 bases. The germline V gene has CDR1 MNHNS and CDR2 SASEGT. Here the CDR3 reads CASSAGVNTDTQYF. In DNA, the CDR3 is TGTGCCAGCTCAGCGGGGGTTAACACAGATACGCAGTATTTT.

This clone has a count of ten or more. The CDR3 DNA follows: TGTGCCAGCAGCCAAGGCGCTAGCGGGGCAGATACGCAGTATTTT. Translated, it gives CASSQGASGADTQYF. The genes are TRBV4-2 and TRBJ2-3; 9 bases map to TRBD2. J lost 4 bases, V lost 1 base, and 3 bases had no gene match. Germline-derived CDR1 and CDR2 are LGHNA and YNFKEQ. The CDR3 sequence is 15 residues long.

This clone was seen a handful of times. The chain couples TRBV7-6 to TRBJ1-5, with D possibly being TRBD1 (5 bases). The V gene's germline CDR1 is SGHVS and CDR2 FNYEAQ. V lost 0 bases, J lost 9 bases, and 9 bases lay in between. The CDR3 has 13 amino acids. The CDR3 here is CASSLASQVPQHF. The CDR3 nucleotides read TGTGCCAGCAGCTTAGCGTCACAGGTGCCCCAGCATTTT.

This clone was found many times. The rearrangement uses TRBV3-1 and TRBJ1-2, with D possibly being TRBD1 (5 bases). The germline V gene encodes CDR1 LGHDT and CDR2 YNNKEL (reference sequence). This CDR3 spans 16 amino acids. The ends were cut back, 4 bases at V and 2 bases at J, with 17 bases in the middle. CDR3 bases: TGTGCCAGCAGCCCCATGGGCGGTGGGGGGAACTATGGCTACACCTTC. Translated, it gives CASSPMGGGGNYGYTF.

By frequency in the sample, this clone is medium-sized. CDR3 DNA: TGTGCCAGCAGTTACTCGAGGGCCTTAGCGGGGGCCTACGAGCAGTACTTC. It translates to CASSYSRALAGAYEQYF. This chain joins TRBV6-2 or TRBV6-3 and TRBJ2-7; the match to TRBD2 covers 9 bases. The CDR3 sequence is 17 residues long. V was pared by 0 bases and J by 2 bases, with 8 bases of the junction left unmatched. Germline V lookup: CDR1 MNHEY, CDR2 SVGEGT.

As to this clone: A read error is possible here, since a much larger clone lies one base away. V gene TRBV20-1 combines with J gene TRBJ1-1; perhaps TRBD1 as D (5 bases). Germline CDR1 reads DFQATT; CDR2 reads SNEGSKA (reference sequence). V lost 0 bases to trimming and J lost 6 bases, with 20 bases between them. The CDR3 runs 16 residues. CDR3 residues: CSARDKGLAADAEAFF. CDR3 coding DNA: TGCAGTGCTAGAGATAAGGGGTTGGCAGCTGACGCTGAAGCTTTCTTT.

This clone occurred many times. The V call is TRBV12-3 or TRBV12-4, the J call TRBJ2-6; 7 bases align to TRBD1. The CDR3 spans 20 residues. The junction had 18 bases not matched to a gene; V was cut back by 4 bases and J by 3 bases. The CDR3 nucleotides are TGTGCCAGCAGTTCAGTGGCAGGGGACGTCCCAGGGGGTGGGGCCAACGTCCTGACTTTC. This encodes CASSSVAGDVPGGGANVLTF.

This clone was recorded at least ten times. The chain employs TRBV5-1 and TRBJ1-6; the match to TRBD1 covers 9 bases. CDR3 size: 14 residues. With V trimmed by 4 bases and J by 10 bases, 6 bases remained unmatched. Germline CDR1 reads SGHRS; CDR2 reads YFSETQ. The CDR3 bases are TGCGCCAGCAGCGGAACAGGGGGCGAATCACCCCTCCACTTT. It codes for CASSGTGGESPLHF. The full variable domain, its missing parts supplied by reference TRBV5-1 and TRBJ1-6, is KAGVTQTPRYLIKTRGQQVTLSCSPISGHRSVSWYQQTPGQGLQFLFEYFSETQRNKGNFPGRFSGRQFSNSRSEMNVSTLELGDSALYLCASSGTGGESPLHFGNGTRLTVT.

Details on this clone: A single base separates this from a much larger clone, so it may be a read error. Other DNA sequences in the same sample also yield this CDR3. The chain is built from TRBV18 and TRBJ2-7; D gene unclear. Trimming left V 6 bases short and J 2 bases short, with 11 bases between. Germline lookup yields CDR1 KGHSH and CDR2 LQKENI. The CDR3 totals 13 residues. DNA of the CDR3: TGTGCCAGCTCGCCGGCTGGGACCTACGAGCAGTACTTC. This encodes CASSPAGTYEQYF.

This clone was counted ten times or more. The V gene is TRBV2, the J gene TRBJ1-4, with a tentative D call TRBD1 (5 bases). Germline lookup yields CDR1 SNHLY and CDR2 FYNNEI. CDR3 length: 13 amino acids. V was clipped by 4 bases and J by 10 bases, with 13 bases between them. CDR3 protein: CASSGTGGGKLFF. Here the CDR3 DNA reads TGTGCCAGCAGTGGGACGGGGGGGGGAAAACTGTTTTTT.

This clone was seen ten or more times. One base away lies a much larger clone, so this may be a sequencing read error. The sample contains more than one DNA sequence encoding this CDR3. The chain combines TRBV28 with TRBJ1-1; 7 nucleotides match TRBD1. CDR3 length: 15 amino acids. The germline gives CDR1 MDHEN, CDR2 SYDVKM. J was trimmed by 4 bases and V by 6 bases; bases with no gene match: 11. The CDR3 DNA sequence: TGTGCCAGCAGCTCACCACAGGGGATCGGCACTGAAGCTTTCTTT. Translated: CASSSPQGIGTEAFF. Combining the CDR3 with reference TRBV28 and TRBJ1-1 gives the whole variable domain DVKVTQSSRYLVKRTGEKVFLECVQDMDHENMFWYRQDPGLGLRLIYFSYDVKMKEKGDIPEGYSVSREKKERFSLILESASTNQTSMYLCASSSPQGIGTEAFFGQGTRLTVV.

This clone has a count of ten or more. The chain uses TRBV19 and TRBJ1-1, with a possible D match to TRBD1 (5 bases). V was pared by 6 bases and J by 0 bases, with 14 bases between. CDR1 and CDR2 from the germline V gene are LNHDA and SQIVND (reference sequence). The CDR3 runs 15 residues. CDR3 residues: CASSRGRRVNTEAFF. The CDR3 region has the DNA TGTGCCAGTAGCCGGGGACGGCGGGTGAACACTGAAGCTTTCTTT.

This clone was observed at least ten times. The chain joins TRBV6-1 to TRBJ1-1; D call uncertain. The CDR3 extends over 13 amino acids. In germline, CDR1 is MNHNS, CDR2 SASEGT. Trimming took off 6 bases at V and 1 base at J, with 9 bases between the two ends. This chain's CDR3 is CASSLTENTEAFF. The CDR3 DNA reads as TGTGCCAGCAGCCTAACAGAGAACACTGAAGCTTTCTTT.

This clone was picked up many times. The V gene is TRBV5-1, the J gene TRBJ2-7; no firm D call. CDR1 is SGHRS, CDR2 YFSETQ, per germline. The CDR3 has 15 residues. Trimming left V 0 bases short and J 2 bases short, with 12 bases between. CDR3 nucleotide sequence: TGCGCCAGCAGCTTGGCCCCCGACCAAACCTACGAGCAGTACTTC. Amino acids: CASSLAPDQTYEQYF. The full variable domain, completed using reference TRBV5-1 and TRBJ2-7, is KAGVTQTPRYLIKTRGQQVTLSCSPISGHRSVSWYQQTPGQGLQFLFEYFSETQRNKGNFPGRFSGRQFSNSRSEMNVSTLELGDSALYLCASSLAPDQTYEQYFGPGTRLTVT.

This sequence joins TRBV20-1 and TRBJ2-6; D possibly uses TRBD1 or TRBD2 (5 bases each). The CDR3 spans 17 residues. Trimming stripped 4 bases from V and 4 bases from J, with 20 bases between. Germline assignment: CDR1 DFQATT and CDR2 SNEGSKA (reference sequence). The CDR3 protein is CSATGTGFSKGANVLTF. CDR3 sequence (DNA): TGCAGTGCTACCGGGACCGGCTTCTCGAAAGGGGCCAACGTCCTGACTTTC.

In its sample, this clone was seen many times. The chain combines TRBV11-2 with TRBJ1-5; no firm D call. The germline V gene encodes CDR1 SGHAT and CDR2 FQNNGV. The V end was cut by 3 bases, the J end by 3 bases, with 9 bases between. CDR3 size: 14 residues. As DNA, the CDR3 is TGTGCCAGCAGCTTCAGTAGGGACAATCAGCCCCAGCATTTT. This gives the protein CASSFSRDNQPQHF.

The chain uses TRBV6-1 and TRBJ2-2; perhaps TRBD2 as D (5 bases). The CDR3 totals 15 residues. CDR1 and CDR2 from the germline V gene are MNHNS and SASEGT. V was shortened by 3 bases and J by 0 bases, with 8 bases between the two germline ends. CDR3 amino acids: CASSEGDTNTGELFF. The CDR3 region has the DNA TGTGCCAGCAGTGAGGGAGACACGAACACCGGGGAGCTGTTTTTT.

This clone was detected ten times or more. The chain couples TRBV20-1 to TRBJ1-2; TRBD1 aligns across 9 bases. The germline CDR1 and CDR2 sequences are DFQATT and SNEGSKA (reference sequence). V was clipped by 0 bases and J by 8 bases; unmatched bases: 10. The CDR3 is made up of 15 amino acids. This CDR3 reads CSARDPLGTGWGYTF. CDR3 coding DNA: TGCAGTGCTAGAGATCCCCTGGGGACAGGGTGGGGCTACACCTTC.

This clone was picked up a small number of times. The CDR3 loop reads CASSESRYNEQFF. CDR3 in DNA: TGCGCCAGCAGTGAGAGCAGGTACAATGAGCAGTTCTTC. J is TRBJ2-1 and V is TRBV10-1; D remains ambiguous. This CDR3 has 13 amino acids. V lost 2 bases and J lost 4, with 6 bases in between. Per the germline V gene, CDR1 is WNHNN and CDR2 is SYGVQD (reference sequence).

This clone was picked up many times. Additional DNA sequences in this sample encode the identical CDR3. V is TRBV6-1 and J is TRBJ2-1; 7 positions match TRBD2. This CDR3 has 12 residues. CDR1 and CDR2 (germline): MNHNS, SASEGT. The V and J ends lost 6 bases and 8 bases, in that order; junction bases with no gene match: 4. The CDR3 DNA is TGTGCCAGCAGGCTAGGACTAGATGAGCAGTTCTTC. The encoded protein is CASRLGLDEQFF.

This chain uses TRBV5-6 with TRBJ2-3, with 9 bases lining up with TRBD2. V lost 4 bases, J lost 0 bases, and 3 bases stayed unmatched. The germline V gene has CDR1 SGHDT and CDR2 YYEEEE. The CDR3 is 15 amino acids. CDR3 loop: CASSPLAGSTDTQYF. The CDR3 bases are TGTGCCAGCAGCCCTCTAGCGGGGAGCACAGATACGCAGTATTTT.

By share of the sample, this clone is medium-sized. The J gene is TRBJ1-1, the V gene TRBV6-1; D gene unclear. Deletions cut 6 bases from V and 1 base from J, with 12 bases between. The CDR3 has 14 amino acids. Per the germline V gene, CDR1 is MNHNS and CDR2 is SASEGT. For the CDR3, the DNA is TGTGCCAGCAGACGGGAACACGGGAACACTGAAGCTTTCTTT. Translation: CASRREHGNTEAFF.